The TCR beta chain under discussion was sequenced for a study of cytomegalovirus exposure and HLA in healthy donors. A remark on this clone: Its target is unknown.

The PCR had 60 Vbeta and 13 Jbeta primers. Only in-frame clones appear in the TCRdb table, and some are missing; sequencing was by immunoSEQ multiplex PCR. The table includes some 100,000 clones, 79% detected once. Overall study results and limits: Presence/absence analyses rested on an assumption that sequencing depth was roughly uniform across donors. Cytomegalovirus-associated TCR beta chains were listed, numbering 150 to 200. A later analysis associated roughly 15,000 TCR beta sequences with HLA alleles at a 0.05 false discovery rate. Follow-up analysis later connected one missense variant in DCLRE1C with trimming of TCR beta V- and J-genes.

From germline, CDR1 is LNHDA and CDR2 SQIVND (reference sequence). The CDR3 is 14 amino acids. V dropped 3 bases and J dropped 3; count of bases not matched to a gene: 1. This chain uses TRBV19 with TRBJ2-7, with TRBD2 identical over 11 bases. This clonotype originated in a female donor in good health and CMV-seropositive. The sample was PBMCs. The CDR3 loop is CASSIGLAGYEQYF. CDR3 DNA: TGTGCCAGTAGTATCGGACTAGCGGGCTACGAGCAGTACTTC.